The source of this T cell receptor (beta chain) is a study of blood T cell repertoires in COVID-19. Authors' data handling: Quantification of nucleated cells was approximated via reference gene primer amplification. Profiled with immunoSEQ multiplex PCR; TCRdb holds only in-frame clones, not every one. D and trimming come from the DNA, and the V and J calls and clone size come from that table. Among 70,000 to 90,000 clones listed, approximately 88% were seen once. Sequencing was carried out using peripheral blood. This sequence was found in a human donor in a cohort sampled during active COVID-19.

The CDR3 reads CASRPGQGWGIQPQHF. CDR3 DNA: TGTGCCAGCAGGCCGGGACAGGGGTGGGGAATTCAGCCCCAGCATTTT. This sequence joins TRBV2 and TRBJ1-5; TRBD1 aligns across 10 bases. Looked up from germline, CDR1 is SNHLY and CDR2 is FYNNEI. The V gene end was trimmed by 6 bases and the J gene end by 6 bases; junction bases not matched to a gene: 11. The length of the CDR3 is 16 residues.